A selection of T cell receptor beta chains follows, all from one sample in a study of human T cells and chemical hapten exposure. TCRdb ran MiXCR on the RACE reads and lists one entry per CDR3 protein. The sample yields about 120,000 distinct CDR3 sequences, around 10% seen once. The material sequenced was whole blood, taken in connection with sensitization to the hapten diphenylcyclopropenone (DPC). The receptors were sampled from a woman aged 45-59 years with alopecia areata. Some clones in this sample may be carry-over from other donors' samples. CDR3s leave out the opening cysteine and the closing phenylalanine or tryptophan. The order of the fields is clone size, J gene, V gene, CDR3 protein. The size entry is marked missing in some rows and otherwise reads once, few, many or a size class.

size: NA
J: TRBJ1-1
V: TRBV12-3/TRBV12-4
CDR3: ASGWASSFLPNTEAF

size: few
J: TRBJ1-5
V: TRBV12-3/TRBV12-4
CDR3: ASTLGVGQPQH

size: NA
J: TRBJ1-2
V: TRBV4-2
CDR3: ASSQGTGDNYGYT

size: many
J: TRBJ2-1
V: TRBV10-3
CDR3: AISEDTRGSI

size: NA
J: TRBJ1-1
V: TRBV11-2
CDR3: ASSWGQPNTEAF

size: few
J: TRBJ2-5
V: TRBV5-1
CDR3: ASSLTGSQETQY

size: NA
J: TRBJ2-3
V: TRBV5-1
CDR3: ASSLTSPTDTQY

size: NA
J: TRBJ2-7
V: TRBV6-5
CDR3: ASSQLPAYEQY

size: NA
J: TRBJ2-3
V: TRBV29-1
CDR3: SVDSTSTDTQY

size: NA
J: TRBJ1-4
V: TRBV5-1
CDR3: ASSPQTGTGGNEKLF

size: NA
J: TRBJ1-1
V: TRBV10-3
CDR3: DIRQGTNTEAF

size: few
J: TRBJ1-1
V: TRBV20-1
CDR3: SARVDTWTEAF

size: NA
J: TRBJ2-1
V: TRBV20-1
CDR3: SASLGWNNEQF

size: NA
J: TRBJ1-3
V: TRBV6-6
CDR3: ASSRPRGGNTIY

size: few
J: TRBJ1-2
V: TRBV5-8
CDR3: ASSLEVVSEPVYGYT

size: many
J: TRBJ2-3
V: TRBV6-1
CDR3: ASGPGLSTDTQY

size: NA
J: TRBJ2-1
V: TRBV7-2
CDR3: ASSLRGRGSYNEQF

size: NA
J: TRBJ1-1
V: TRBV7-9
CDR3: ASGAMNTEAF

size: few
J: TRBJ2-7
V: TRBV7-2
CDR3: ASSPSMEQY

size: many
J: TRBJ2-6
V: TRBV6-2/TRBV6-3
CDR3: ASAEDRTISGANVLT

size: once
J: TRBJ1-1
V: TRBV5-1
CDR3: ASSRGGEGTEAF

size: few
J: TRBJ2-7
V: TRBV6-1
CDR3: ASSREVSSYEQY

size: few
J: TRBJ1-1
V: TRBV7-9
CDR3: ASSYRGEAF

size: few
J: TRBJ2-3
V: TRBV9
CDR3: ASSVANRLSTDTQY

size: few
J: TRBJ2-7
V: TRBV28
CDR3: ASSLARVLTYEQY

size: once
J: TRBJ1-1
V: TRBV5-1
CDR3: ASSFQGANEAF